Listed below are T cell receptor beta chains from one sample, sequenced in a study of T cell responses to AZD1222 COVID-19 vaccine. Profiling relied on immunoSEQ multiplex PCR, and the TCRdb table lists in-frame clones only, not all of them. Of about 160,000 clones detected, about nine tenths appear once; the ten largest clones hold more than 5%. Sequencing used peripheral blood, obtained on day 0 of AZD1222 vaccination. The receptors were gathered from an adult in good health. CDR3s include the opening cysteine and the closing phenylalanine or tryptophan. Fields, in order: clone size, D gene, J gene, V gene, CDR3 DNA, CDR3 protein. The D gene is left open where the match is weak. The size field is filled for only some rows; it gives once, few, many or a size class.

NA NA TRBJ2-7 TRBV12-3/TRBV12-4 TGTGCCAGCGGAAGTGGCTCCTACGAGCAGTACTTC CASGSGSYEQYF
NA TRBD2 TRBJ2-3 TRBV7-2 TGTGCCAGCAGCTTAACTAGCGGGACAGATACGCAGTATTTT CASSLTSGTDTQYF
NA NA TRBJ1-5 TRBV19 TGTGCCAGTAATGCATACGGAAAGATTTATAGCAATCAGCCCCAGCATTTT CASNAYGKIYSNQPQHF
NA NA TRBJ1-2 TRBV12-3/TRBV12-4 TGTGCCAGCAGTTTACAATCTGATCATGGCTACACCTTC CASSLQSDHGYTF
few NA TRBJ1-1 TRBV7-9 TGTGCCAGCAGCTCCAGGGCAGGGAACACTGAAGCTTTCTTT CASSSRAGNTEAFF
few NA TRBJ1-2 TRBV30 TGTGCCTGGAGTGAAACGGGGGTCTACACCTTC CAWSETGVYTF
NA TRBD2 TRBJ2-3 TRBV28 TGTGCCAGCAGCAGCCTAGCGGGACTTAGCACAGATACGCAGTATTTT CASSSLAGLSTDTQYF
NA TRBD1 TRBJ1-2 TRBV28 TGTGCCAGCAGCCGGGACAGGCCGCTCTATGGCTACACCTTC CASSRDRPLYGYTF
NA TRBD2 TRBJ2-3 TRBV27 TGTGCCAGCAGTTCCCGACTAGCGGGGAGCACAGATACGCAGTATTTT CASSSRLAGSTDTQYF
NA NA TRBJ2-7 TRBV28 TGTGCCAGCAGTTCTTATTCCGGGCCAGGCTACGAGCAGTACTTC CASSSYSGPGYEQYF
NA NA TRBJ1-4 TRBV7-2 TGTGCCAGCAGCTCAGGGGCTCGGATTGAAAAACTGTTTTTT CASSSGARIEKLFF
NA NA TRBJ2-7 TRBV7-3 TGTGCCAGCAGCTTAAGGAGGGGCTACGAGCAGTACTTC CASSLRRGYEQYF
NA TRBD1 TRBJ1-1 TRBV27 TGTGCCAGCAGTCCAGGACAGGGGGGCACTGAAGCTTTCTTT CASSPGQGGTEAFF
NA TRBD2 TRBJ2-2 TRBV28 TGTGCCAGCAGTTTATGGATGCTAGCGGGAGGACCCGGGGAGCTGTTTTTT CASSLWMLAGGPGELFF
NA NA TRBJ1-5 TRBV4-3 TGCGCCAGCAGCCAAGACGCCAATCAGCCCCAGCATTTT CASSQDANQPQHF
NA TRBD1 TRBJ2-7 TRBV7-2 TGTGCCAGCAGCTTCCAGGGGGCGCGTAACGAGCAGTACTTC CASSFQGARNEQYF
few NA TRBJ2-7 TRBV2 TGTGCCAGCGAACCCATGGGAGCCGTCGGGATCTACTATTTACAGCAGTACTTC CASEPMGAVGIYYLQQYF
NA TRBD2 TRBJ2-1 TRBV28 TGTGCCAGCAGTGCTCTCCCCGGACTAGCGGGGGCCTCGTCCAACAATGAGCAGTTCTTC CASSALPGLAGASSNNEQFF
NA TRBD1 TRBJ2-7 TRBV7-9 TGTGCCAGCAGCTTACCCCTAATGACAGGGATCGCTTACGAGCAGTACTTC CASSLPLMTGIAYEQYF
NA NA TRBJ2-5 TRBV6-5 TGTGCCAGCACCGGTGTAGGAGAGACCCAGTACTTC CASTGVGETQYF
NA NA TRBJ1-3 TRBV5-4 TGTGCCAGCAGCTCCTCGGCGCAGGGAAACACCATATATTTT CASSSSAQGNTIYF
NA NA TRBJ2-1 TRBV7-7 TGTGCTAGCAGCTTTGGGGCCGGGCAGGGCCACAATGAGCAGTTCTTC CASSFGAGQGHNEQFF
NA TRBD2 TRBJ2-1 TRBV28 TGTGCCAGCAGTCCTACTAGCGGGAGGCCCTACAATGAGCAGTTCTTC CASSPTSGRPYNEQFF
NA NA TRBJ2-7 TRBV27 TGTGCCAGCAGTTCCGCGGGCGAGCAGTACTTC CASSSAGEQYF
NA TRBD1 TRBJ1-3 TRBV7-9 TGTGCCAGCAGCTTACAGGGGGTCCTCTCTGGAAACACCATATATTTT CASSLQGVLSGNTIYF
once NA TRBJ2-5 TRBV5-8 TGTGCCAGCAGCCCGGGACCCCCCCAAGAGACCCAGTACTTC CASSPGPPQETQYF
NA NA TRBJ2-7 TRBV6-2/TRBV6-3 TGTGCCAGCAGTTACGCGGCTAGCTCCTACGAGCAGTACTTC CASSYAASSYEQYF
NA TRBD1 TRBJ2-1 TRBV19 TGTGCCAGTAGTATTACGACAGGGTACAATGAGCAGTTCTTC CASSITTGYNEQFF
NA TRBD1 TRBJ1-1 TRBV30 TGTGCCTGGAGTCTCGGGACAGCGAACACTGAAGCTTTCTTT CAWSLGTANTEAFF
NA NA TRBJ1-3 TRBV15 TGTGCCACCAGCAGAGATCTAGCGGGAACCTCTGGAAACACCATATATTTT CATSRDLAGTSGNTIYF
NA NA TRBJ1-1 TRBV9 TGTGCCAGCAGCGTAGCGACAGGGAACACTGAAGCTTTCTTT CASSVATGNTEAFF
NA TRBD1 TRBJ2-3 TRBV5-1 TGCGCCAGCAGCCCCAGGACAGGGGGAACAGATACGCAGTATTTT CASSPRTGGTDTQYF
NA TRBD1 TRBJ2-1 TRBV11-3 TGTGCCAGCAGCCCAGGACAGGGTGATGAGCAGTTCTTC CASSPGQGDEQFF
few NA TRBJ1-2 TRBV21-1 TGTGCCAGCAGCAAAGCTATTGGGCCAAGAGCTAACTATGGCTACACCTTC CASSKAIGPRANYGYTF
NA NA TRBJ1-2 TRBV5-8 TGTGCCAGCAGCTTGTGGCAGGGCTTAAACTATGGCTACACCTTC CASSLWQGLNYGYTF
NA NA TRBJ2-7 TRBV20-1 TGCAGTGCTAGTGGAGGGACCTACCCGACCGTTGGCGAGCAGTACTTC CSASGGTYPTVGEQYF
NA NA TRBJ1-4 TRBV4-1 TGCGCCAGCAGCCAGACCGGGACCCTAAATGAAAAACTGTTTTTT CASSQTGTLNEKLFF
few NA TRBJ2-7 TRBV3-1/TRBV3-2 TGTGCCAGCAGCCAAGGCTATTCCTCCTACGAGCAGTACTTC CASSQGYSSYEQYF
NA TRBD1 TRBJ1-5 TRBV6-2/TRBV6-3 TGTGCCAGCAGCCACAGGGGGAATCAGCCCCAGCATTTT CASSHRGNQPQHF
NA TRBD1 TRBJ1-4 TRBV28 TGTGCCAGCGCACGGACAGGGGACGGTGAAAAACTGTTTTTT CASARTGDGEKLFF
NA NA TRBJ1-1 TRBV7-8 TGTGCCAGCAGCTTAGGAACGGTATCTAACCTGAACACTGAAGCTTTCTTT CASSLGTVSNLNTEAFF
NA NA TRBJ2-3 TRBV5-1 TGCGCCAGCAGCTTGGGGACCGAAGTCACAGATACGCAGTATTTT CASSLGTEVTDTQYF
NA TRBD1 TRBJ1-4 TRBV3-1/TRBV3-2 TGTGCCAGCAGCCAGGGTGAAACAGGGGCGGGGGAAAAACTGTTTTTT CASSQGETGAGEKLFF
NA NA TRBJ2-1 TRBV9 TGTGCCAGCAGCGTAGCTAGCGGACAGGGTTACAATGAGCAGTTCTTC CASSVASGQGYNEQFF
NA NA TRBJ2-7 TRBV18 TGTGCCAGCTCAACTCAGCGCAACCTAGGCTACGAGCAGTACTTC CASSTQRNLGYEQYF
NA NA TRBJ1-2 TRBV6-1 TGTGCCAGCAGTGAAGCGGGGATCTATGGCTACACCTTC CASSEAGIYGYTF
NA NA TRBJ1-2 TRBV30 TGTGCCTGGAGTGACTACAGGGTAGACTATGGCTACACCTTC CAWSDYRVDYGYTF